This T cell receptor beta chain came from a study of cytotoxic CD8 clonotypes in ibrutinib-treated CLL. Looking at the study overall: Researchers reported about a dozen relapsed/refractory and some 14 treatment-naive patients, roughly 17 of them IGHV unmutated. Samples showed on average about 240,000 productive templates and 90,000 or so productive rearrangements. Notes on the study in general: Rare overall, public clonotypes shrank or held steady under therapy.

The CDR3 consists of 18 residues. Concerning this clone: Its specificity is unknown.

The targeted sequencing depth was 1 in 200,000 to 1 in 1 million T cells. Assay: immunoSEQ multiplex PCR; the TCRdb copy retains only in-frame clones and omits some. The table records approximately 300,000 clones, more than 65% of them present only once. Sequences were derived from PBMCs, sampled before ibrutinib treatment. The chain combines TRBV21-1 with TRBJ2-1; the table's D call TRBD2 went unverified against the DNA. TRBV21-1 is annotated as a pseudogene. This clonotype was sampled from a human donor with chronic lymphocytic leukemia. DNA for the CDR3: TGTGCCAGCAGCAAAGTGGTGGTTCGGCCTAGCGAGTACAATGAGCAGTTCTTC. Protein: CASSKVVVRPSEYNEQFF.